This passage covers 27 T cell receptor beta chains from one sample sequenced in a study of early T cells in non-severe SARS-CoV-2 infection. TCRdb re-called the 5' RACE reads through MiXCR, storing one row per CDR3 protein. The table lists tens of thousands of distinct CDR3 sequences, roughly 4.1% of them singletons. The sample taken for sequencing was whole blood. The receptors were sampled from an adult who was a healthcare worker with PCR-confirmed SARS-CoV-2 infection or an uninfected control (not recorded which).

This clonotype was counted many times. This rearrangement joins TRBV11-2 to TRBJ2-7; no clear D gene. Per the germline V gene, CDR1 is SGHAT and CDR2 is FQNNGV. The V end was cut by 4 bases, the J end by 1 base, with 11 bases between. The CDR3 has 14 residues. The CDR3 protein is CASSYSKASYEQYF. For the CDR3, the DNA is TGTGCCAGCAGCTATTCAAAAGCTTCCTACGAGCAGTACTTC.

There are many counts of this clonotype. The chain links TRBV2 to TRBJ1-2; D gene uncertain. The CDR3 runs to 13 residues. V dropped 3 bases and J dropped 2 bases, with 7 bases sitting between them. CDR1 and CDR2 from the germline V gene are SNHLY and FYNNEI. CDR3 DNA: TGTGCCAGCAGTGATAGTCGGAACTATGGCTACACCTTC. This gives the protein CASSDSRNYGYTF.

This clonotype is medium-sized (0.01 to 0.1%) by share. This chain uses TRBV27 with TRBJ2-1; D unclear. CDR1 is MNHEY, CDR2 SMNVEV, per germline (reference sequence). V dropped 2 bases and J dropped 3 bases, with 5 bases sitting between them. The CDR3 covers 13 residues. In DNA, the CDR3 is TGTGCCAGCAGTTTAGGGATCTACAATGAGCAGTTCTTC. Residues: CASSLGIYNEQFF.

This clonotype was observed many times. The chain employs TRBV6-5 and TRBJ2-2, with D tentatively TRBD1 or TRBD2 (5 bases each). Germline V gene sequence: CDR1 MNHEY, CDR2 SVGAGI. The CDR3 covers 15 residues. Trimming removed 6 bases from V and 5 bases from J, with 16 bases in between. Here the CDR3 reads CASRVTGRMTGELFF. CDR3 DNA sequence: TGTGCCAGCAGGGTAACGGGACGAATGACCGGGGAGCTGTTTTTT.

This clonotype was counted many times. This chain joins TRBV7-2 and TRBJ1-1; 9 positions match TRBD1. CDR3 length: 16 residues. V lost 3 bases and J lost 0; bases outside the gene matches: 5. Germline loops: CDR1 SGHTA, CDR2 FQGNSA. DNA of the CDR3: TGTGCCAGCAGCTTGGCTACAGGGGGCATGAACACTGAAGCTTTCTTT. As protein: CASSLATGGMNTEAFF.

This clonotype was observed many times. The chain combines TRBV18 with TRBJ1-4, with D tentatively TRBD1 (5 bases). The CDR3 runs to 16 residues. V gave up 3 bases and J gave up 8 bases, with 19 bases separating them. Germline V gene data show CDR1 as KGHSH and CDR2 as LQKENI. CDR3 in amino acids: CASSPTVGPAGEKLFF. CDR3 DNA sequence: TGTGCCAGCTCACCTACCGTGGGGCCAGCAGGGGAAAAACTGTTTTTT.

This clonotype was recorded at least ten times. The chain links TRBV10-3 to TRBJ1-1, with D uncertain. The germline V and J ends were trimmed by 3 bases and 1 base, with 12 bases remaining between them. The germline V gene has CDR1 ENHRY and CDR2 SYGVKD. The CDR3 length is 15 residues. The CDR3 reads CAISDPSHENTEAFF. DNA for the CDR3: TGTGCCATCAGTGACCCTTCCCATGAGAACACTGAAGCTTTCTTT.

This clonotype has a count of ten or more. The chain has TRBV7-3 and TRBJ2-1; D is perhaps TRBD2 (6 bases). The CDR3 consists of 16 residues. V was clipped by 5 bases and J by 0 bases, with 14 bases between them. The germline V gene has CDR1 SGHTA and CDR2 FQGTGA. CDR3 bases: TGTGCCAGCAGCCCAAAGCGGGTGAGCTCCTACAATGAGCAGTTCTTC. This gives the protein CASSPKRVSSYNEQFF.

Relative to its sample, this clonotype is medium-sized. The chain is built from TRBV29-1 and TRBJ2-7; possibly TRBD1 for D (6 bases). The germline gives CDR1 SQVTM, CDR2 ANQGSEA. The CDR3 is 13 amino acids. Trimming removed 2 bases from V and 1 base from J, with 9 bases in between. The CDR3 sequence is CSVELGQSYEQYF. The CDR3 DNA follows: TGCAGCGTTGAACTAGGACAGTCCTACGAGCAGTACTTC.

The table lists this clonotype with many counts. The CDR3 nucleotides are TGTGCCAGCAGCCCAGGGGGGGGCAATGAGCAGTTCTTC. Its protein product is CASSPGGGNEQFF. The rearrangement joins TRBV11-2 to TRBJ2-1; either TRBD1 or TRBD2 may supply D (7 bases each). CDR1 and CDR2 (germline): SGHAT, FQNNGV. CDR3 length: 13 residues. V was clipped by 5 bases and J by 6 bases, with 11 bases between them.

This clonotype was detected ten times or more. The gene calls are TRBV29-1 and TRBJ2-5, with D possibly being TRBD1 (5 bases). CDR1 is SQVTM and CDR2 is ANQGSEA in the germline V gene. V was clipped by 4 bases and J by 2 bases, with 11 bases between them. The CDR3 has 13 amino acids. DNA of the CDR3: TGCAGCGTTGGAAGACAGCAACAAGAGACCCAGTACTTC. Amino acids: CSVGRQQQETQYF. The full variable domain, rest sourced from reference TRBV29-1 and TRBJ2-5, is SAVISQKPSRDICQRGTSLTIQCQVDSQVTMMFWYRQQPGQSLTLIATANQGSEATYESGFVIDKFPISRPNLTFSTLTVSNMSPEDSSIYLCSVGRQQQETQYFGPGTRLLVL.

This clonotype was detected many times. In nucleotides, the CDR3 is TGCGCCAGCAGCTTACAGGGGGCTCTGACTGAAGCTTTCTTT. Amino acids: CASSLQGALTEAFF. The chain links TRBV5-1 to TRBJ1-1, with TRBD1 matching over 9 bases. Trimming took 2 bases from V and 5 from J; bases not matched to a gene: 4. The CDR3 contains 14 residues. The germline V gene has CDR1 SGHRS and CDR2 YFSETQ.

This clonotype came up a few times. The chain employs TRBV29-1 and TRBJ2-7, with unresolved D. In germline, CDR1 is SQVTM, CDR2 ANQGSEA. The CDR3 sequence is 11 residues long. Trimming took off 6 bases at V and 0 bases at J, with 6 bases between the two ends. DNA for the CDR3: TGCAGCGTCTCCCACTCCTACGAGCAGTACTTC. Translating it yields CSVSHSYEQYF.

This clonotype has a count of ten or more. V gene TRBV5-1 combines with J gene TRBJ2-7; D is unresolved. Trimming stripped 4 bases from V and 5 bases from J, with 19 bases between. This CDR3 comprises 15 residues. The germline gives CDR1 SGHRS, CDR2 YFSETQ. The CDR3 sequence: CASSPTQGPGNEQYF. Written as DNA, the CDR3 is TGCGCCAGCAGCCCGACCCAAGGGCCTGGGAACGAGCAGTACTTC.

This clonotype was found many times. The chain uses TRBV11-2 and TRBJ2-6; no definite D call. V gave up 2 bases and J gave up 4 bases, with 9 bases separating them. Germline V lookup: CDR1 SGHAT, CDR2 FQNNGV. The CDR3 runs 15 residues. CDR3 nucleotides: TGTGCCAGCAGCTTATTCTCCAGGGGGGCCAACGTCCTGACTTTC. Residues: CASSLFSRGANVLTF.

Ten or more counts support this clonotype. This rearrangement joins TRBV24-1 to TRBJ2-7; D is possibly TRBD2 (5 bases). The germline gives CDR1 KGHDR, CDR2 SFDVKD. This CDR3 region has 13 residues. The V and J ends lost 6 bases and 7 bases respectively, with 15 bases between them. This chain's CDR3 is CATSFARGGEQYF. DNA of the CDR3: TGTGCCACCAGTTTCGCCAGAGGAGGAGAGCAGTACTTC.

This clonotype was seen repeatedly, ten times or more. This sequence joins TRBV24-1 and TRBJ1-1; the D gene is possibly TRBD1 (6 bases). Germline V gene lookup returns CDR1 KGHDR and CDR2 SFDVKD. The CDR3 sequence is 15 residues long. The V end lost 3 bases, the J end lost 7 bases, and 17 bases lay between the germline ends. This CDR3 is CATSDLTDRLYEAFF. CDR3 DNA: TGTGCCACCAGTGATCTCACGGACAGACTGTATGAAGCTTTCTTT.

This clonotype was seen many times. This chain links TRBV28 with TRBJ2-7; possibly TRBD1 for D (5 bases). CDR3 length equals 13 residues. With 10 bases removed from V and 1 base from J, the gap between germline ends came to 14 bases. Germline V gene sequence: CDR1 MDHEN, CDR2 SYDVKM. CDR3 DNA: TGTGCCACCCTCCTTGGGGCTTCCTACGAGCAGTACTTC. Amino acids: CATLLGASYEQYF.

The genes are TRBV28 and TRBJ2-5, with TRBD1 matching over 7 bases. Germline lookup yields CDR1 MDHEN and CDR2 SYDVKM. V dropped 2 bases and J dropped 0; count of bases not matched to a gene: 3. CDR3 length: 15 amino acids. The CDR3 region is CASSLTDRDQETQYF. Here the CDR3 DNA reads TGTGCCAGCAGTTTAACAGACAGGGACCAAGAGACCCAGTACTTC.

The sample holds a few counts of this clonotype. The chain recombines TRBV9 with TRBJ2-1; the match to TRBD1 covers 9 bases. There are 14 residues in the CDR3. Germline V CDR1 and CDR2: SGDLS, YYNGEE. V trimming: 8 bases; J trimming: 4 bases; junction bases outside the gene matches: 7. The CDR3: CARADRGKYNEQFF. The DNA for the CDR3 is TGTGCCAGGGCAGACAGGGGGAAGTACAATGAGCAGTTCTTC.

This clonotype was seen repeatedly, ten times or more. The chain uses TRBV3-1 and TRBJ2-7; D may be TRBD2 (5 bases). Germline CDR1 reads LGHDT; CDR2 reads YNNKEL (reference sequence). Trimming removed 1 base at V and 7 bases at J, with 14 bases between. The CDR3 sequence is 14 residues long. In nucleotides, the CDR3 is TGTGCCAGCAGCCAAGGACATGCTTCGGGAGAGCAGTACTTC. Translation gives CASSQGHASGEQYF.

This clonotype was detected ten times or more. The CDR3 DNA is TGTGCCAGCAGCCCCCACCAGCGGGACCAAGAGACCCAGTACTTC. This sequence encodes CASSPHQRDQETQYF. The V call is TRBV6-2 or TRBV6-3, the J call TRBJ2-5, with TRBD2 as a possible D gene (6 bases). The germline V gene encodes CDR1 MNHEY and CDR2 SVGEGT. The CDR3 has 15 residues. Trimming took off 6 bases at V and 0 bases at J, with 14 bases between the two ends.

This clonotype was detected many times. The V call is TRBV30, the J call TRBJ1-5; D uncertain. V was pared by 2 bases and J by 3 bases, with 8 bases between. The length of the CDR3 is 13 residues. Germline lookup yields CDR1 GTSNPN and CDR2 SVGIG (reference sequence). The CDR3 protein is CAWSPGYNQPQHF. CDR3 nucleotides: TGTGCCTGGAGTCCGGGCTACAATCAGCCCCAGCATTTT.

This clonotype was counted at least ten times. CDR3 sequence (DNA): TGTGCCAGCAACACGGGAACAGATACGCAGTATTTT. Translated, it gives CASNTGTDTQYF. V and J are TRBV9 and TRBJ2-3; D perhaps matches TRBD2 (5 bases). The germline V gene has CDR1 SGDLS and CDR2 YYNGEE. CDR3 size: 12 residues. Trimming took off 6 bases at V and 3 bases at J, with 8 bases between the two ends.

Regarding this clonotype: A read error may account for a junction end that differs from germline. This rearrangement joins TRBV12-3 or TRBV12-4 to TRBJ2-1, with 8 bases fitting TRBD2. This CDR3 region has 12 residues. For the CDR3, the DNA is TGTGCCAGCACTAACCCGGGACTAGTACAGGTCTTC. Amino acids: CASTNPGLVQVF.

At least ten counts were recorded for this clonotype. V and J are TRBV30 and TRBJ1-2; D is perhaps TRBD1 (6 bases). The V end lost 2 bases, the J end lost 1 base, and 14 bases lay between the germline ends. The CDR3 sequence is 15 residues long. Germline V lookup: CDR1 GTSNPN, CDR2 SVGIG (reference sequence). This CDR3 is CAWSPRQAFNYGYTF. Here the CDR3 DNA reads TGTGCCTGGAGTCCTAGACAGGCCTTTAACTATGGCTACACCTTC.

At least ten counts were recorded for this clonotype. The chain has TRBV7-3 and TRBJ2-1; 7 bases agree with TRBD2. Trimming cost V 5 bases and J 8 bases; bases outside gene matches: 12. The germline V gene encodes CDR1 SGHTA and CDR2 FQGTGA. This CDR3 comprises 15 residues. DNA for the CDR3: TGTGCCAGCAGCCCCGATCCTCGGACTAGACATGAGCAGTTCTTC. Its protein product is CASSPDPRTRHEQFF.